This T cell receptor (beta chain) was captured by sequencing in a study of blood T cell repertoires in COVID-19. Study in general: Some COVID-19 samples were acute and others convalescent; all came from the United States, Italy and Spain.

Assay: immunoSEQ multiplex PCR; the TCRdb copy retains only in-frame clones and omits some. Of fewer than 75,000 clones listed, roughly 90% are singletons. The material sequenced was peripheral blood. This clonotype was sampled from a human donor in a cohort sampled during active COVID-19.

CDR3 DNA: TGTGCCAGCAGCCCCCTGGGCAACTCCTACGAGCAGTACTTC. Its translation: CASSPLGNSYEQYF. The J gene is TRBJ2-7, the V gene TRBV7-6; D remains unclear. The CDR3 consists of 14 residues. V lost 5 bases and J lost 0, with 11 bases in between. Germline values: CDR1 SGHVS, CDR2 FNYEAQ.